These 17 T cell receptor beta chains were all obtained from the same sample, sequenced in a study of shared clonotypes between healthy human individuals. Naive CD8 cells lacked CD45RO and underwent positive selection for CCR7, leaving out terminally differentiated effector memory CD45RA+ cells. The repertoire was sequenced with immunoSEQ multiplex PCR; TCRdb's copy has only in-frame clones and lacks some. The sample contains around 2,100,000 clones, about 95% of which appear only once. Sequencing was carried out using naive CD8+ T cells sorted from blood. The receptor source for this set is a young man in good health.

The chain uses TRBV13 and TRBJ2-2; D is ambiguous. V was pared by 3 bases and J by 0 bases, with 11 bases between. The V gene's germline CDR1 is PRHDT and CDR2 FYEKMQ (reference sequence). There are 16 residues in the CDR3. This chain's CDR3 is CASSFSGFANTGELFF. The CDR3 bases are TGTGCCAGCAGCTTTTCCGGGTTCGCGAACACCGGGGAGCTGTTTTTT. Looking up the rest from reference TRBV13 and TRBJ2-2 gives the full variable domain: AAGVIQSPRHLIKEKRETATLKCYPIPRHDTVYWYQQGPGQDPQFLISFYEKMQSDKGSIPDRFSAQQFSDYHSELNMSSLELGDSALYFCASSFSGFANTGELFFGEGSRLTVL.

Of note for this clone: At the DNA level, this CDR3 is encoded by other sequences in the same sample as well. The J gene is TRBJ2-3, the V gene TRBV4-3, with a possible D match to TRBD2 (5 bases). The CDR3 has 13 residues. CDR1 is LGHNA and CDR2 is YSLEER in the germline V gene. The V end lost 0 bases, the J end lost 5 bases, and 6 bases lay between the germline ends. The CDR3 reads CASSQDGGDTQYF. The CDR3 DNA is TGCGCCAGCAGCCAAGATGGAGGAGATACGCAGTATTTT.

This chain links TRBV5-1 with TRBJ1-2; 7 bases agree with TRBD1. The J segment lost 4 bases and the V segment lost 4 bases, leaving 13 bases of the junction unmatched. The CDR3 consists of 16 residues. Looked up from germline, CDR1 is SGHRS and CDR2 is YFSETQ. CDR3 nucleotide sequence: TGCGCCAGCAGCCTAGCTAGGGACAGCTCCCTCTATGGCTACACCTTC. Translated: CASSLARDSSLYGYTF.

The chain has TRBV5-4 and TRBJ1-1; 8 bases line up with TRBD1. This CDR3 spans 12 amino acids. The germline CDR1 and CDR2 sequences are SGHNT and YYREEE (reference sequence). The junction had 8 bases not matched to a gene; V was cut back by 8 bases and J by 8 bases. The CDR3 is CASGQGPWEAFF. CDR3 bases: TGTGCCAGTGGACAGGGACCATGGGAAGCTTTCTTT.

The V call is TRBV25-1, the J call TRBJ2-3, with TRBD1 as a possible D gene (5 bases). Germline CDR1 is MGHDK and CDR2 is SYGVNS. V was shortened by 3 bases and J by 4 bases, with 5 bases between the two germline ends. The CDR3 is 12 amino acids. CDR3 residues: CASSETADTQYF. CDR3 bases: TGTGCCAGCAGTGAGACAGCAGATACGCAGTATTTT.

The chain joins TRBV6-1 to TRBJ1-6; D uncertain. The V end lost 3 bases, the J end lost 5 bases, and 11 bases lay between the germline ends. CDR1 and CDR2 from the germline V gene are MNHNS and SASEGT. This CDR3 contains 15 residues. The DNA for the CDR3 is TGTGCCAGCAGTGACGGCCCATGGGATAATTCACCCCTCCACTTT. Its translation: CASSDGPWDNSPLHF.

This rearrangement joins TRBV19 to TRBJ2-2; D ambiguous. Germline V gene data show CDR1 as LNHDA and CDR2 as SQIVND (reference sequence). The germline V and J ends were trimmed by 5 bases and 2 bases, with 12 bases remaining between them. CDR3 size: 15 residues. The CDR3 here is CASSSDGYNTGELFF. In DNA form, the CDR3 reads TGTGCCAGTAGTTCGGACGGTTACAACACCGGGGAGCTGTTTTTT.

This clone was counted once. This chain joins TRBV6-6 and TRBJ1-6; TRBD1 is a possible D gene (5 bases). V was clipped by 1 base and J by 0 bases, with 7 bases between them. The CDR3 is 16 residues long. Per germline, CDR1 MNHNY and CDR2 SVGAGI (reference sequence). The CDR3 nucleotides read TGTGCCAGCAGTTACTGGAGGGGCTCCTATAATTCACCCCTCCACTTT. Protein product: CASSYWRGSYNSPLHF.

The CDR3 is CAISERPAVEWPQHF. The CDR3 bases are TGTGCCATCAGTGAGCGGCCCGCCGTCGAATGGCCCCAGCATTTT. This chain joins TRBV10-3 and TRBJ1-5; no clear D. Trimming removed 2 bases from V and 9 bases from J, with 17 bases in between. The CDR3 is made up of 15 amino acids. Germline CDR1 ENHRY, CDR2 SYGVKD.

This clone was observed once. CDR3 region: CASSVRIQFEAFF. The CDR3 DNA follows: TGTGCCAGCAGCGTCCGGATCCAATTTGAAGCTTTCTTT. The chain employs TRBV28 and TRBJ1-1, with D unclear. Per the germline V gene, CDR1 is MDHEN and CDR2 is SYDVKM. This CDR3 is 13 amino acids long. With 6 bases removed from V and 7 bases from J, the gap between germline ends came to 15 bases.

A remark on this clone: The same CDR3 can be traced to other DNA sequences in this sample. The J gene is TRBJ2-3, the V gene TRBV6-5; TRBD2 aligns across 7 bases. Looked up from germline, CDR1 is MNHEY and CDR2 is SVGAGI. Trimming at V came to 3 bases and at J to 4 bases, leaving 4 bases not matched to a gene. This CDR3 has 14 residues. The CDR3 spells CASSYGGEADTQYF. The CDR3 DNA sequence: TGTGCCAGCAGTTATGGGGGGGAGGCAGATACGCAGTATTTT.

The chain recombines TRBV6-5 with TRBJ1-1; D is ambiguous. The CDR3 covers 13 residues. The germline V gene has CDR1 MNHEY and CDR2 SVGAGI. The germline V and J ends were trimmed by 6 bases and 3 bases, with 11 bases remaining between them. The CDR3 bases are TGTGCCAGCAGCCTATTGAAGGACACTGAAGCTTTCTTT. It translates to CASSLLKDTEAFF.

The chain employs TRBV7-9 and TRBJ2-7; 9 nucleotides agree with TRBD1. From germline, CDR1 is SEHNR and CDR2 FQNEAQ (reference sequence). Trimming took 1 base from V and 6 from J; bases not matched to a gene: 4. The CDR3 spans 14 residues. The DNA of the CDR3 is TGTGCCAGCAGCTTAGGACAGGGGGACAGCGAGCAGTACTTC. Protein: CASSLGQGDSEQYF.

This chain connects TRBV7-9 to TRBJ2-7; the D gene is possibly TRBD1 (6 bases). Trimming left V 2 bases short and J 3 bases short, with 11 bases between. Germline lookup yields CDR1 SEHNR and CDR2 FQNEAQ (reference sequence). There are 14 residues in the CDR3. The CDR3 protein is CASSLSNRDYEQYF. As DNA, the CDR3 is TGTGCCAGCAGCTTAAGTAACAGGGACTACGAGCAGTACTTC.

The V call is TRBV28, the J call TRBJ1-4, with D perhaps matching TRBD1 (6 bases). CDR1 is MDHEN and CDR2 is SYDVKM in the germline V gene. V was shortened by 3 bases and J by 5 bases, with 13 bases between the two germline ends. CDR3 size: 15 residues. CDR3 residues: CASSFRQGPNEKLFF. Here the CDR3 DNA reads TGTGCCAGCAGTTTTCGGCAGGGGCCAAATGAAAAACTGTTTTTT. Full variable domain (outside the CDR3, taken from reference TRBV28 and TRBJ1-4): DVKVTQSSRYLVKRTGEKVFLECVQDMDHENMFWYRQDPGLGLRLIYFSYDVKMKEKGDIPEGYSVSREKKERFSLILESASTNQTSMYLCASSFRQGPNEKLFFGSGTQLSVL.

This CDR3 reads CASILDAGNEQFF. The DNA for the CDR3 is TGTGCCAGCATCCTGGACGCTGGTAATGAGCAGTTCTTC. The gene calls are TRBV7-9 and TRBJ2-1; D unclear. CDR3 length equals 13 residues. The V end lost 7 bases, the J end lost 7 bases, and 14 bases lay between the germline ends. Germline CDR1 reads SEHNR; CDR2 reads FQNEAQ (reference sequence).

The gene calls are TRBV30 and TRBJ1-2; TRBD1 agrees at 8 bases. Germline lookup yields CDR1 GTSNPN and CDR2 SVGIG (reference sequence). V dropped 4 bases and J dropped 4; count of bases not matched to a gene: 14. The CDR3 is 16 residues long. CDR3 nucleotides: TGTGCCTGGAATCCTCGGACAGGGAATCTTTTCTATGGCTACACCTTC. Residues: CAWNPRTGNLFYGYTF.